This passage covers 13 T cell receptor beta chains from one sample sequenced in a study of regulatory T cells in long-lasting Graves disease listed by TCRdb under 2021. According to the study, the label for this sample's time point signals: newly diagnosed GD, antithyroid drugs for less than 3 months. RNA was extracted from PBMCs in TRIzol for both TCR sequencing and RNA sequencing. Libraries were constructed by multiplex PCR. The run used an Illumina HiSeq 4000. TCR beta libraries were built with iRepertoire HTBI primers and Arm-PCR amplification of CDR3 regions. Through fastp at Q25 and MiXCR, TCRdb rebuilt clones from the public reads, retaining in-frame beta chains. Identical CDR3 proteins give one entry, which carries the most common genes and DNA. This sample comprises under 800,000 distinct CDR3 sequences, 16% of them detected only once. The top ten clonotypes cover around 19% of the sample.

These sequences were also reported in another study, on T cells in Graves' hyperthyroidism and ophthalmopathy.

The sequences come from peripheral blood mononuclear cells (PBMCs), collected at new diagnosis, from a patient treated with antithyroid drugs. The receptors come from a woman between 25 and 40 years old with Graves disease. Donor details come from another sample of the same person, matched by shared clones.

This clonotype came up many times. The CDR3 sequence is CSAVLGLARSSYNEQFF. CDR3 in DNA: TGCAGCGCCGTCCTCGGACTAGCCCGAAGCTCCTACAATGAGCAGTTCTTC. The chain employs TRBV29-1 and TRBJ2-1; 8 nucleotides match TRBD2. This CDR3 comprises 17 residues. Trimming removed 7 bases from V and 0 bases from J; junction bases left unmatched: 14. The V gene's germline CDR1 is SQVTM and CDR2 ANQGSEA.

Details on this clonotype: A much larger clone differs from this one at a single base, so this may be a read error. The rearrangement joins TRBV9 to TRBJ1-5; D is possibly TRBD1 (6 bases). The V gene's germline CDR1 is SGDLS and CDR2 YYNGEE. V was cut by 4 bases and J by 3 bases, with 11 bases left in between. The CDR3 spans 14 residues. The CDR3 sequence: CASSTGGYNQPQHF. The CDR3 coding sequence is TGTGCCAGCAGCACGGGGGGCTACAATCAGCCCCAGCATTTT. Full variable domain (outside the CDR3, taken from reference TRBV9 and TRBJ1-5): DSGVTQTPKHLITATGQRVTLRCSPRSGDLSVYWYQQSLDQGLQFLIQYYNGEERAKGNILERFSAQQFPDLHSELNLSSLELGDSALYFCASSTGGYNQPQHFGDGTRLSIL.

This clonotype showed up just a few times. The chain links TRBV24-1 to TRBJ2-3, with 12 bases fitting TRBD2. Germline-derived CDR1 and CDR2 are KGHDR and SFDVKD. V shed 3 bases and J 4 bases; nucleotides not matched to a gene: 7. This CDR3 has 17 residues. CDR3 sequence: CATSDRTSGILADTQYF. CDR3 bases: TGTGCCACCAGTGATCGGACTAGCGGGATTTTGGCAGATACGCAGTATTTT.

This clonotype was detected ten times or more. CDR3 in amino acids: CASSVGGGRPDTQYF. The DNA for the CDR3 is TGTGCCAGCAGCGTCGGGGGAGGGAGGCCAGATACGCAGTATTTT. The V and J genes are TRBV7-2 and TRBJ2-3; 7 positions match TRBD2. Looked up from germline, CDR1 is SGHTA and CDR2 is FQGNSA. The CDR3 length is 15 residues. V lost 5 bases to trimming and J lost 4 bases; unmatched junction nucleotides: 9.

The chain combines TRBV5-5 with TRBJ2-2; 10 bases agree with TRBD1. J was trimmed by 4 bases and V by 6 bases; bases with no gene match: 6. CDR3 length: 15 amino acids. Germline CDR1 reads SGHKS; CDR2 reads YYEKEE (reference sequence). Here the CDR3 reads CASNRQGAFTGELFF. The CDR3 DNA reads as TGTGCCAGCAACCGACAGGGGGCATTCACCGGGGAGCTGTTTTTT.

The sample holds many counts of this clonotype. The chain couples TRBV29-1 to TRBJ2-7; TRBD1 might be the D (6 bases). Looked up from germline, CDR1 is SQVTM and CDR2 is ANQGSEA. Trimming cost V 4 bases and J 2 bases, with 12 bases left between them. The length of the CDR3 is 13 residues. CDR3 sequence reads: CSVGTVGTYEQYF. CDR3 DNA: TGCAGCGTTGGGACAGTAGGAACCTACGAGCAGTACTTC.

This clonotype was seen many times. The chain employs TRBV11-2 and TRBJ2-3, with TRBD2 matching over 7 bases. Looked up from germline, CDR1 is SGHAT and CDR2 is FQNNGV. CDR3 length equals 14 residues. J gave up 9 bases and V 5 bases, and 11 bases lay outside the gene matches. The CDR3 spells CASSPTGGPGTQYF. The CDR3 DNA sequence: TGTGCCAGCAGCCCGACGGGAGGTCCGGGGACGCAGTATTTT.

This clonotype showed up just once. The chain is built from TRBV5-5 and TRBJ2-1; D gene uncertain. The CDR3 is made up of 16 amino acids. The germline CDR1 and CDR2 sequences are SGHKS and YYEKEE (reference sequence). V was shortened by 0 bases and J by 8 bases, with 18 bases between the two germline ends. The CDR3 DNA is TGTGCCAGCAGCTTGGGGCAGCCTGCCAGGTCGCATGAGCAGTTCTTC. Protein: CASSLGQPARSHEQFF.

This clonotype was detected a few times. The J gene is TRBJ2-5, the V gene TRBV28; D unclear. CDR1 and CDR2 from the germline V gene are MDHEN and SYDVKM. V lost 6 bases and J 0 bases, leaving 14 bases between the germline ends. This CDR3 has 15 residues. The DNA for the CDR3 is TGTGCCAGCAGGCCCCTCGCGGAGTACCAAGAGACCCAGTACTTC. It yields the protein CASRPLAEYQETQYF. Together with reference TRBV28 and TRBJ2-5, the CDR3 gives the full variable domain: DVKVTQSSRYLVKRTGEKVFLECVQDMDHENMFWYRQDPGLGLRLIYFSYDVKMKEKGDIPEGYSVSREKKERFSLILESASTNQTSMYLCASRPLAEYQETQYFGPGTRLLVL.

The V and J genes are TRBV24-1 and TRBJ2-1, with 7 bases fitting TRBD2. Germline loops: CDR1 KGHDR, CDR2 SFDVKD. Germline trimming cut 6 bases from V and 2 bases from J; bases unmatched to any gene: 6. The CDR3 contains 15 residues. The CDR3 loop reads CATSSGGTPYNEQFF. The CDR3 coding sequence is TGTGCCACCAGTTCGGGGGGTACCCCCTACAATGAGCAGTTCTTC.

On this clonotype: A far larger clone differs by one base, so this is likely a read error. The chain combines TRBV6-4 with TRBJ1-2, with D unresolved. Germline lookup yields CDR1 MRHNA and CDR2 SNTAGT. The CDR3 is made up of 13 amino acids. This CDR3 is CASSGSRDYGYTF. The CDR3 DNA reads as TGCGCCAGCAGTGGGTCCCGAGACTATGGCTACACCTTC.

This clonotype was seen repeatedly, ten times or more. The chain has TRBV28 and TRBJ2-7, with 8 bases that match TRBD2. CDR3 length equals 15 residues. The V and J ends lost 4 bases and 3 bases, in that order; junction bases with no gene match: 8. Germline CDR1 and CDR2: MDHEN and SYDVKM. The CDR3: CASSSLLAGIYEQYF. CDR3 in DNA: TGTGCCAGCAGTTCCCTCTTAGCGGGAATCTACGAGCAGTACTTC.

This clonotype appeared many times. The chain is built from TRBV14 and TRBJ2-3; possible D gene TRBD1, 5 bases. Germline V gene lookup returns CDR1 SGHDN and CDR2 FVKESK. V was shortened by 1 base and J by 6 bases, with 17 bases between the two germline ends. This CDR3 spans 16 amino acids. The CDR3 protein is CASSQVRTLSTDTQYF. CDR3 sequence (DNA): TGTGCCAGCAGCCAAGTCAGGACACTCTCCACTGATACGCAGTATTTT. The full variable domain, completed using reference TRBV14 and TRBJ2-3, is EAGVTQFPSHSVIEKGQTVTLRCDPISGHDNLYWYRRVMGKEIKFLLHFVKESKQDESGMPNNRFLAERTGGTYSTLKVQPAELEDSGVYFCASSQVRTLSTDTQYFGPGTRLTVL.